A selection of T cell receptor beta chains follows, all from one sample in a study of T cells in Graves' hyperthyroidism and ophthalmopathy. TCRdb re-called the multiplex PCR reads with MiXCR, one entry per CDR3 protein. The sample lists more than 550,000 distinct CDR3 sequences; 15% to 20% were seen once. Sequenced sample: blood. The origin of the receptors is a man in his fifties with Graves' hyperthyroidism. The CDR3 runs from the conserved cysteine through the conserved F or W. The D gene is left open where the match is weak. Clone sizes are given selectively: once, few, many, or a class where the clone is expanded.

D: NA; J: TRBJ2-6; V: TRBV9; size: NA; CDR3: CASSVTRGAKDSGANVLTF; DNA: TGTGCCAGCAGCGTAACTCGGGGGGCAAAGGACTCTGGGGCCAACGTCCTGACTTTC
D: TRBD2; J: TRBJ2-3; V: TRBV28; size: NA; CDR3: CASSSVMGLAGGTDTQYF; DNA: TGTGCCAGCAGTTCCGTTATGGGACTAGCGGGAGGTACAGATACGCAGTATTTT
D: NA; J: TRBJ2-1; V: TRBV9; size: few; CDR3: CASSARGREIYNEQFF; DNA: TGTGCCAGCAGCGCACGGGGGCGGGAGATCTACAATGAGCAGTTCTTC
D: NA; J: TRBJ1-6; V: TRBV9; size: few; CDR3: CASSVEGTDNSPLHF; DNA: TGTGCCAGCAGCGTAGAGGGAACCGATAATTCACCCCTCCACTTT
D: TRBD1; J: TRBJ1-4; V: TRBV6-1; size: NA; CDR3: CASSIGTGVEKLFF; DNA: TGTGCCAGCAGTATTGGGACAGGGGTTGAAAAACTGTTTTTT
D: NA; J: TRBJ2-7; V: TRBV11-2; size: many; CDR3: CATQRGYSYEQYF; DNA: TGTGCCACCCAAAGGGGGTACTCCTACGAGCAGTACTTC
D: NA; J: TRBJ2-1; V: TRBV30; size: many; CDR3: CACLPPEYNEQFF; DNA: TGTGCCTGCCTTCCTCCCGAATACAATGAGCAGTTCTTC
D: TRBD1; J: TRBJ1-3; V: TRBV7-3; size: NA; CDR3: CASSLQGATSGNTIYF; DNA: TGTGCCAGCAGCTTACAGGGGGCAACCTCTGGAAACACCATATATTTT
D: NA; J: TRBJ1-5; V: TRBV6-1; size: few; CDR3: CASSEFLGSNQPQHF; DNA: TGTGCCAGCAGTGAATTTTTAGGGAGCAATCAGCCCCAGCATTTT
D: NA; J: TRBJ2-7; V: TRBV3-1; size: few; CDR3: CASSHSRGRQYF; DNA: TGTGCCAGCAGCCATTCCAGGGGAAGGCAGTACTTC
D: NA; J: TRBJ2-7; V: TRBV5-6; size: NA; CDR3: CASIFVGWPEQYF; DNA: TGTGCCAGCATCTTTGTGGGGTGGCCCGAGCAGTACTTC
D: TRBD2; J: TRBJ2-5; V: TRBV20-1; size: many; CDR3: CSASGGSGSGQETQYF; DNA: TGCAGTGCCTCAGGGGGTAGCGGGAGTGGACAAGAGACCCAGTACTTC
D: NA; J: TRBJ1-4; V: TRBV28; size: many; CDR3: CASSSHSGATNEKLFF; DNA: TGTGCCAGCAGTTCCCACAGTGGTGCAACTAATGAAAAACTGTTTTTT
D: TRBD2; J: TRBJ2-1; V: TRBV3-1; size: many; CDR3: CASSQDLTSGSGDEQFF; DNA: TGTGCCAGCAGCCAAGATTTAACTAGCGGATCCGGGGATGAGCAGTTCTTC
D: TRBD1; J: TRBJ1-1; V: TRBV28; size: many; CDR3: CASSIPTGTANTEAFF; DNA: TGTGCCAGCAGCATCCCCACCGGGACAGCGAACACTGAAGCTTTCTTT
D: NA; J: TRBJ2-3; V: TRBV14; size: few; CDR3: CASSQVGEEHTQYF; DNA: TGTGCCAGCAGCCAAGTCGGGGAGGAGCATACGCAGTATTTT
D: NA; J: TRBJ1-5; V: TRBV19; size: few; CDR3: CASSISGGAQPQHF; DNA: TGTGCCAGTAGTATAAGCGGGGGGGCACAGCCCCAGCATTTT
D: TRBD2; J: TRBJ2-7; V: TRBV20-1; size: NA; CDR3: CSADGTSGRGSYEQYF; DNA: TGCAGTGCCGACGGGACTAGCGGGAGAGGGTCCTACGAGCAGTACTTC